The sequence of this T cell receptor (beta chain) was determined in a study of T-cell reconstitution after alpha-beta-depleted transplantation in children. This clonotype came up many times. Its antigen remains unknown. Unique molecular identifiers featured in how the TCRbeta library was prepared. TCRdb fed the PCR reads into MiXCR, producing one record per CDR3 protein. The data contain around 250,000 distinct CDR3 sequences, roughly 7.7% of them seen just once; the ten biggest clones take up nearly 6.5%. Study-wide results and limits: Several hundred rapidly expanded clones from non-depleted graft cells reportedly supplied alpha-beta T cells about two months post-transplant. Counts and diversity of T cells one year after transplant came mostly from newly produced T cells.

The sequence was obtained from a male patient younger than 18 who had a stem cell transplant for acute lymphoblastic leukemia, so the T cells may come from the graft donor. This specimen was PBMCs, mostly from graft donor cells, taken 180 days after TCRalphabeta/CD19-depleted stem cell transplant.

CDR3 bases: TGCGCCAGCAGCCCCCCCGGCAGGGGGCTGGGGGCCAACGTCCTGACTTTC. This gives the protein CASSPPGRGLGANVLTF. The chain has TRBV5-1 and TRBJ2-6, with TRBD1 identical over 8 bases. The V segment lost 4 bases and the J segment 4 bases; nucleotides outside the gene matches: 10. CDR3 size: 17 residues. Germline V lookup: CDR1 SGHRS, CDR2 YFSETQ.